The 14 T cell receptor beta chains given below trace back to one sample, sequenced in a study of post-analysis software for immune sequencing data (dated by TCRdb to about 2015). What the study reported, not specific to this receptor: Patients showed significantly higher frequencies than controls for about 5 TRBV segments, among them TRBV5-6, TRBV5-1 and TRBV20-1.

These TCRs are of unknown antigen specificity. To prepare the library, PCR was applied. The instrument was an Illumina HiSeq 2500. To reduce PCR and sequencing biases, unique molecular identifiers were incorporated into the TCR beta cDNA libraries. TCRdb applied fastp at Q25 and MiXCR to the public reads, then kept only in-frame beta chains. Rows are combined by CDR3 protein, so each entry shows the most common genes and DNA. This sample comprises roughly 870,000 distinct CDR3 sequences, approximately 53% of them detected only once. The ten largest account for about 4.8% of the sample. The sequenced sample consisted of blood. These receptor sequences come from a girl aged 5-17 years with multiple sclerosis.

This chain joins TRBV21-1 and TRBJ1-5. TRBV21-1 is a known pseudogene. The CDR3 is 17 amino acids. CDR3 loop: CASSEGEDKHSNQPQHF. CDR3 sequence (DNA): TGTGCCAGCAGCGAGGGGGAGGACAAGCATAGCAATCAGCCCCAGCATTTT.

The sample holds a few counts of this clonotype. The rearrangement uses TRBV5-1 and TRBJ2-5, with 11 positions matching TRBD2. Germline V gene lookup returns CDR1 SGHRS and CDR2 YFSETQ. The length of the CDR3 is 16 residues. J was trimmed by 2 bases and V by 3 bases; bases with no gene match: 6. This chain's CDR3 is CASSSGASGGQETQYF. CDR3 nucleotides: TGCGCCAGCAGCTCTGGGGCTAGCGGGGGGCAAGAGACCCAGTACTTC.

This sequence joins TRBV20-1 and TRBJ2-7; 8 positions agree with TRBD1. V was clipped by 6 bases and J by 5 bases; unmatched bases: 12. Germline V gene sequence: CDR1 DFQATT, CDR2 SNEGSKA (reference sequence). The CDR3 totals 14 residues. CDR3 amino acids: CSAKNDRGVHEQYF. The DNA for the CDR3 is TGCAGTGCAAAAAATGACAGGGGCGTCCACGAGCAGTACTTC.

This clonotype was picked up one time. The CDR3 DNA reads TGTGCCAGCAGTTACCGAGGGGACAGGGGAATCAAGCAGTACTTC. This translates into CASSYRGDRGIKQYF. The chain has TRBV6-5 and TRBJ2-7, with TRBD1 matching 10 bases. Germline V gene data show CDR1 as MNHEY and CDR2 as SVGAGI. The V and J ends lost 2 bases and 8 bases, in that order; junction bases with no gene match: 9. CDR3 size: 15 residues.

This clonotype was detected once. The chain carries TRBV30 and TRBJ2-4, with D perhaps TRBD2 (6 bases). V was clipped by 3 bases and J by 6 bases, with 15 bases between them. Germline loops: CDR1 GTSNPN, CDR2 SVGIG (reference sequence). The CDR3 is 14 amino acids. CDR3 in DNA: TGTGCCTGGAGCTTGGTGGGGGGAGGAAACATTCAGTACTTC. As protein: CAWSLVGGGNIQYF. Variable domain in full (rest from reference TRBV30 and TRBJ2-4): SQTIHQWPATLVQPVGSPLSLECTVEGTSNPNLYWYRQAAGRGLQLLFYSVGIGQISSEVPQNLSASRPQDRQFILSSKKLLLSDSGFYLCAWSLVGGGNIQYFGAGTRLSVL.

The chain has TRBV2 and TRBJ2-1, with D possibly TRBD2 on 5 matching bases. Germline values: CDR1 SNHLY, CDR2 FYNNEI. Between the trimmed V and J ends, which lost 2 bases and 12 bases, there was a span of 17 bases. This CDR3 comprises 14 residues. The CDR3 DNA sequence: TGTGCCAGCAGTGAACCACGACTACCTCAATGGCAGTTCTTC. This sequence encodes CASSEPRLPQWQFF. Supplemented by reference TRBV2 and TRBJ2-1, the full variable domain reads EPEVTQTPSHQVTQMGQEVILRCVPISNHLYFYWYRQILGQKVEFLVSFYNNEISEKSEIFDDQFSVERPDGSNFTLKIRSTKLEDSAMYFCASSEPRLPQWQFFGPGTRLTVL.

This clonotype was detected a few times. V usage is TRBV12-5 and J usage is TRBJ2-3; D not certain. The CDR3 contains 13 residues. Germline V gene data show CDR1 as LGHNT and CDR2 as FRNRAP. Trimming stripped 0 bases from V and 4 bases from J, with 5 bases between. CDR3 sequence: CASGLVLSDTQYF. The CDR3 nucleotides are TGTGCTAGTGGTTTGGTACTTTCAGATACGCAGTATTTT.

The chain uses TRBV5-1 and TRBJ2-7; TRBD1 is a possible D gene (6 bases). Germline CDR1 and CDR2: SGHRS and YFSETQ. The length of the CDR3 is 13 residues. Trimming cost V 6 bases and J 7 bases, with 17 bases left between them. The CDR3 sequence is CASTGTPSREQYF. The DNA of the CDR3 is TGCGCCAGCACCGGGACACCTTCTCGAGAGCAGTACTTC.

Details on this clonotype: One end of the junction fails to match germline, which may point to a read error. The chain joins TRBV27 to TRBJ1-2; the D is unclear. The germline CDR1 and CDR2 sequences are MNHEY and SMNVEV (reference sequence). The CDR3 covers 14 residues. CDR3 amino acids: CASSAGYSNYGHTF. CDR3 nucleotide sequence: TGTGCCAGCAGTGCGGGATACTCTAACTATGGCCACACCTTC.

This clonotype was observed a handful of times. The V and J genes are TRBV20-1 and TRBJ2-7; 11 positions agree with TRBD2. J lost 2 bases, V lost 3 bases, and 6 bases had no gene match. CDR1 is DFQATT and CDR2 is SNEGSKA in the germline V gene (reference sequence). The CDR3 is 15 residues long. The CDR3 loop is CSARDSGRAPYEQYF. In DNA, the CDR3 is TGCAGTGCTAGGGATAGCGGGAGGGCCCCCTACGAGCAGTACTTC.

This clonotype was seen only once. Compared with germline, one end of the junction differs, possibly owing to a read error. The chain combines TRBV5-1 with TRBJ2-1, with 10 bases that match TRBD2. From germline, CDR1 is SGHRS and CDR2 YFSETQ. This CDR3 comprises 16 residues. DNA for the CDR3: TGCGCCAGCAGCTTGGCAGCGGGAGGGCGGTACAATGAGCAGTGCTTC. Amino acids: CASSLAAGGRYNEQCF.

The chain is built from TRBV20-1 and TRBJ2-1; the match to TRBD2 covers 9 bases. CDR1 and CDR2 from the germline V gene are DFQATT and SNEGSKA (reference sequence). This CDR3 has 18 residues. The V and J ends lost 1 base and 8 bases, in that order; junction bases with no gene match: 18. This chain's CDR3 is CSARVQTLGGRGGHEQFF. Here the CDR3 DNA reads TGCAGTGCTAGAGTCCAGACCCTAGGCGGGAGGGGCGGTCATGAGCAGTTCTTC.

The CDR3 region is CSARDRTSGIQSYNEQFF. CDR3 bases: TGCAGTGCTAGAGATCGGACTAGCGGGATTCAATCCTACAATGAGCAGTTCTTC. V and J are TRBV20-1 and TRBJ2-1; 12 bases align to TRBD2. Germline V CDR1 and CDR2: DFQATT, SNEGSKA (reference sequence). V lost 0 bases to trimming and J lost 1 base; unmatched junction nucleotides: 7. The CDR3 length is 18 residues.

This clonotype was picked up a small number of times. V is TRBV27 and J is TRBJ1-6, with D maybe TRBD1 (6 bases). With 5 bases removed from V and 3 bases from J, the gap between germline ends came to 23 bases. The CDR3 runs 19 residues. Germline V gene lookup returns CDR1 MNHEY and CDR2 SMNVEV (reference sequence). As DNA, the CDR3 is TGTGCCAGCAGTGGCAACAGGGAGTGGGAGACTTTCTATAATTCACCCCTCCACTTT. Its translation: CASSGNREWETFYNSPLHF.